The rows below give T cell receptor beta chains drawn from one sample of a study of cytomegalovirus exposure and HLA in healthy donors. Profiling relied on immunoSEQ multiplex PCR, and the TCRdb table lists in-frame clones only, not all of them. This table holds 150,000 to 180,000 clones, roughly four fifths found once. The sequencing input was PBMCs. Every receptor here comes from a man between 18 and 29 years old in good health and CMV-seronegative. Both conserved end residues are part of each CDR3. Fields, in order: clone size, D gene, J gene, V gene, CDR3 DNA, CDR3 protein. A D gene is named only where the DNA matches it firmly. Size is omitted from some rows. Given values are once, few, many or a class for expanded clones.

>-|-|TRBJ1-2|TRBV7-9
TGTTCCAGCAGCTCGATCTCCCTTACTCCTAACTATGGCTACACCTTC
CSSSSISLTPNYGYTF
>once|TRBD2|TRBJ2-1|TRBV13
TGTGCCAGCAGCTTAGAGGCTAGCGGGAGCATCAATGAGCAGTTCTTC
CASSLEASGSINEQFF
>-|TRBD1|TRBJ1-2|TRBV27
TGTGCCAGCAGTCGCAGGGGGGTAGGGTACGGCTATGGCTACACCTTC
CASSRRGVGYGYGYTF
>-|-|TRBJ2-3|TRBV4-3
TGCGCCAGCAGCCAAGCCCTTGGGGGAGGCCGAGATACGCAGTATTTT
CASSQALGGGRDTQYF
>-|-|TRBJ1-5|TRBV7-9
TGTGCCAGCAGCAATGCCCCGCGTCAGCCCCAGCATTTT
CASSNAPRQPQHF
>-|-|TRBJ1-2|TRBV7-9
TGTGCCAGCAGCTTAGCCGGTCCTAACTATGGCTACACCTTC
CASSLAGPNYGYTF
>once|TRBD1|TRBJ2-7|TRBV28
TGTGCCAGCAGTATGCGACAGGGATCCTACGAGCAGTACTTC
CASSMRQGSYEQYF
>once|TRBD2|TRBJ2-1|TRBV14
TGTGCCAGCAGCCAGGGTCTAGCGGGAGGGCTTTGGGAGCAGTTCTTC
CASSQGLAGGLWEQFF
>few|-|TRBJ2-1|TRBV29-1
TGCAGCGTTGTAACGGGAGCCGTCGGGAATGAGCAGTTCTTC
CSVVTGAVGNEQFF
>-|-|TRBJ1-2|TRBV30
TGTGCCTGGAGTGTGGTAGGGGATAACTATGGCTACACCTTC
CAWSVVGDNYGYTF
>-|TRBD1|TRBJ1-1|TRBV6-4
TGTGCCAGCAGTGAACAGGGGATGTGGTCTGAAGCTTTCTTT
CASSEQGMWSEAFF
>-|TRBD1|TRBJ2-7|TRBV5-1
TGCGCCAGCAGCTTGGTGGACAGGGGAGGCTACGAGCAGTACTTC
CASSLVDRGGYEQYF
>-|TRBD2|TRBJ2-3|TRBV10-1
TGCGCCAGCAGGGGACTAGGGTCAGATACGCAGTATTTT
CASRGLGSDTQYF
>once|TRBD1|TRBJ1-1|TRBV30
TGTGCCGCAGGGGGCGCGGCGAACACTGAAGCTTTCTTT
CAAGGAANTEAFF
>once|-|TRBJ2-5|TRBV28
TGTGCCAGCAGTGCCTGGAGGGCAGGGGGTAAAGAGACCCAGTACTTC
CASSAWRAGGKETQYF
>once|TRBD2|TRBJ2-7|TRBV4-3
TGCGCCAGCAGCCAAATCGGGACTAGCGGGGGTTACGAGCAGTACTTC
CASSQIGTSGGYEQYF
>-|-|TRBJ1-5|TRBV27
TGTGCCAGCAGTTTGGGGAGCCCCCTCAGCCAGCCCCAGCATTTT
CASSLGSPLSQPQHF
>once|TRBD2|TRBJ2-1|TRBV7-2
TGTGCCAGCAGCTTAGGGGGTAGCGGGAGTTACAATGAGCAGTTCTTC
CASSLGGSGSYNEQFF
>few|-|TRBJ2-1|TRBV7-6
TGTGCCAGCAGCTCAAGAGATGAGCAGTTCTTC
CASSSRDEQFF
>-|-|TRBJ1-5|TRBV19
TGTGCCAGTAGCCCCTCCCTAAATCAGCCCCAGCATTTT
CASSPSLNQPQHF
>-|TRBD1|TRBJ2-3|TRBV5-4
TGTGCCAGCAGCTTACAGGGGTCAGATACGCAGTATTTT
CASSLQGSDTQYF
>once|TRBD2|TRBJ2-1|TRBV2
TGTGCCAGCAGTGAATGGACTAGCGGGAGTATAGATGAGCAGTTCTTC
CASSEWTSGSIDEQFF
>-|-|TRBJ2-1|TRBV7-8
TGTGCCAGCAGTTTGGAGAGCGGACTTTACAATGAGCAGTTCTTC
CASSLESGLYNEQFF
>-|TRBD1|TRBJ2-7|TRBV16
TGTGCCAGCAGCCAGAACAGGGGCAGGAGCTCCTACGAGCAGTACTTC
CASSQNRGRSSYEQYF
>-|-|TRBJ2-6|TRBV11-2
TGTGCCAGCAGCTTAGTTAAGGGGCCCTCTGGGGCCAACGTCCTGACTTTC
CASSLVKGPSGANVLTF
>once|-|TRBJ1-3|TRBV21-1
TGTGCCAGCAGCCTACGCTTGCGGACAGGGAAAAGGAACACCATATATTTT
CASSLRLRTGKRNTIYF
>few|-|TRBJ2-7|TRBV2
TGTGCCAGCAGCCCCCCCGGGGGAGTGAACGAGCAGTACTTC
CASSPPGGVNEQYF
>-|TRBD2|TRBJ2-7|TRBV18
TGTGCCAGCTCACCTCGGACTAGCGGGAGCTCCGAGCAGTACTTC
CASSPRTSGSSEQYF
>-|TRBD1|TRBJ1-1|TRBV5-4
TGTGCCAGCAGTCGCGGGACAGAGAACACTGAAGCTTTCTTT
CASSRGTENTEAFF
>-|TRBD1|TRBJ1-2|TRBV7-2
TGTGCCAGCAGCTTAGAGCAGGGGGCGCGGGTTGGCTACACCTTC
CASSLEQGARVGYTF
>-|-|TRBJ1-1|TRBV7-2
TGTGCCAGCAGCTTATTGGGGCAGTCGGGCACTGAAGCTTTCTTT
CASSLLGQSGTEAFF
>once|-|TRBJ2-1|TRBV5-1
TGCGCCAGCAGCGAGGGACACGTCTCCTACAATGAGCAGTTCTTC
CASSEGHVSYNEQFF
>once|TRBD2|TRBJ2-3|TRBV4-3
TGCGCCAGCAGCCAGAGAGGACTAGCGGGAACAGATACGCAGTATTTT
CASSQRGLAGTDTQYF
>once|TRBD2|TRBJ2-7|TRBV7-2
TGTGCCAGCAGCCCTACTAGCGGGTACTCCTACGAGCAGTACTTC
CASSPTSGYSYEQYF
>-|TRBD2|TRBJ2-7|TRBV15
TGTGCCACCAGCAGAGATTCACCCGGGGGGGACACCTTGTACGAGCAGTACTTC
CATSRDSPGGDTLYEQYF